These T cell receptor beta chains were read from a single sample in a study of identical twins. A single record per CDR3 protein comes from TCRdb applying MiXCR to the 5' RACE reads. The repertoire includes over 500,000 distinct CDR3 sequences, around 20% of them detected once, and about 0.91% sits in the top ten. These data were also filed under a second study, of T cells expressing NK-cell markers.

Sample: CD4+ T cells sorted from blood. The origin of the receptors is a woman under 30 in good health. The CDR3 runs from the conserved cysteine through the conserved F or W. Each record gives: D gene, CDR3 length, V gene, J gene, clone size, CDR3 protein, CDR3 DNA. The D gene is left open where the match is weak. Where a row states a size, it is once, few, many or the class of an expanded clone; other rows omit it.

NA	15	TRBV15	TRBJ2-1	few	CATSRDQSSYNEQFF	TGTGCCACCAGCAGAGATCAGTCTTCCTACAATGAGCAGTTCTTC
NA	15	TRBV7-2	TRBJ2-3	few	CASSLIVGSSDTQYF	TGTGCCAGCAGCTTAATCGTGGGTAGCTCAGATACGCAGTATTTT
TRBD1	13	TRBV7-6	TRBJ1-3	few	CASSGDRVDTIYF	TGTGCCAGCTCGGGCGACAGGGTAGACACCATATATTTT
TRBD2	16	TRBV15	TRBJ2-1	NA	CATSRGSGLANHEQFF	TGTGCCACCAGCAGAGGTTCGGGACTAGCAAATCATGAGCAGTTCTTC
NA	13	TRBV12-3/TRBV12-4	TRBJ2-3	few	CASGWGNTDTQYF	TGTGCCAGCGGGTGGGGGAACACAGATACGCAGTATTTT
TRBD2	13	TRBV20-1	TRBJ2-1	few	CSSRRGAEGEQFF	TGCTCCTCCCGGCGGGGGGCTGAAGGTGAGCAGTTCTTC
NA	13	TRBV10-2	TRBJ2-7	NA	CASSSGNTYEQYF	TGCGCCAGCAGTAGCGGTAACACCTACGAGCAGTACTTC
TRBD2	13	TRBV20-1	TRBJ2-1	few	CSARGGGAYEQFF	TGCAGTGCTAGGGGCGGGGGGGCCTATGAGCAGTTCTTC
TRBD1	17	TRBV6-1	TRBJ1-2	few	CASSLGIPGGGGYGYTF	TGTGCCAGCAGCCTGGGAATCCCAGGGGGCGGAGGGTATGGCTACACCTTC
TRBD2	15	TRBV6-1	TRBJ2-1	NA	CAAGGLAGGVNEQFF	TGTGCCGCCGGGGGGCTAGCGGGGGGAGTCAATGAGCAGTTCTTC
NA	14	TRBV12-3/TRBV12-4	TRBJ2-1	few	CASSRGSWSNEQFF	TGTGCCAGCAGTCGGGGTAGTTGGTCCAATGAGCAGTTCTTC
NA	16	TRBV6-2/TRBV6-3	TRBJ2-7	NA	CASRSMQVAGSYEQYF	TGTGCCAGCAGATCCATGCAGGTGGCCGGATCCTACGAGCAGTACTTC
TRBD2	13	TRBV29-1	TRBJ2-4	NA	CSVARGGQNIQYF	TGCAGCGTTGCTAGGGGAGGGCAAAACATTCAGTACTTC
NA	11	TRBV20-1	TRBJ2-4	few	CSAGTRDIQYF	TGCAGTGCCGGGACGAGGGACATTCAGTACTTC
NA	15	TRBV5-1	TRBJ2-5	few	CASSSTSLREETQYF	TGCGCCAGCAGCTCGACTTCCCTCAGGGAGGAGACCCAGTACTTC
NA	15	TRBV20-1	TRBJ2-3	once	CSAANPASVTDTQYF	TGCAGTGCTGCTAACCCGGCTAGCGTCACAGATACGCAGTATTTT
NA	17	TRBV6-2/TRBV6-3	TRBJ2-3	few	CASSYPSAGVGTDTQYF	TGTGCCAGCAGTTACCCTTCCGCAGGAGTGGGCACAGATACGCAGTATTTT
NA	16	TRBV7-6	TRBJ2-1	NA	CASSPRQGGTGNEQFF	TGTGCCAGCAGCCCCCGACAGGGAGGAACAGGCAATGAGCAGTTCTTC
TRBD2	14	TRBV7-2	TRBJ2-3	few	CATASGRNVDTQYF	TGTGCCACAGCTAGCGGGAGAAATGTCGATACGCAGTATTTT
NA	14	TRBV20-1	TRBJ2-1	NA	CSARGAGGVGEQFF	TGCAGTGCTAGAGGGGCAGGGGGGGTAGGTGAGCAGTTCTTC
TRBD2	17	TRBV7-9	TRBJ2-7	NA	CASSLGGLAGALWEQYF	TGTGCCAGCAGCTTAGGTGGACTAGCGGGGGCCCTCTGGGAGCAGTACTTC